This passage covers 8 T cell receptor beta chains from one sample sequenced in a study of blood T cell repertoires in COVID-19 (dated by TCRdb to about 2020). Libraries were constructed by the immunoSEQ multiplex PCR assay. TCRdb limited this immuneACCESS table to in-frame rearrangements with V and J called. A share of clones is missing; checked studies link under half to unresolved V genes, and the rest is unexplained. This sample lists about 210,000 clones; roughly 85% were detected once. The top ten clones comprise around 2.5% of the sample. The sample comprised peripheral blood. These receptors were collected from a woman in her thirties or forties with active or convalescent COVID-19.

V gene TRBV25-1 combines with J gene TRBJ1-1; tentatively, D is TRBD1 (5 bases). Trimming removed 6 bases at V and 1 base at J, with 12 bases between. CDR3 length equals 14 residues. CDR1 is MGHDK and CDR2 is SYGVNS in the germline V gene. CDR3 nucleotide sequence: TGTGCCAGCAGCCGCAGCGGGGCGAACACTGAAGCTTTCTTT. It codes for CASSRSGANTEAFF. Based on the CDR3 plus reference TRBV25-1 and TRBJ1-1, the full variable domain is EADIYQTPRYLVIGTGKKITLECSQTMGHDKMYWYQQDPGMELHLIHYSYGVNSTEKGDLSSESTVSRIRTEHFPLTLESARPSHTSQYLCASSRSGANTEAFFGQGTRLTVV.

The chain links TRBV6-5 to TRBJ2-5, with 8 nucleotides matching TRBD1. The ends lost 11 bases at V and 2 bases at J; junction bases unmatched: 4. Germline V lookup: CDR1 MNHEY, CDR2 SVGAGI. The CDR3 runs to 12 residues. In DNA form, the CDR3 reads TGTGCCGGACGGACAGGGCAAGAGACCCAGTACTTC. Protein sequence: CAGRTGQETQYF.

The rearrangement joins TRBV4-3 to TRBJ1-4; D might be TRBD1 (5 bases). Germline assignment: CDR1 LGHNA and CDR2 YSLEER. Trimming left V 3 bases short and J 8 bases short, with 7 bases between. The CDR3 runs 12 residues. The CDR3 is CASSQEGEKLFF. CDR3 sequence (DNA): TGCGCCAGCAGCCAGGAGGGGGAAAAACTGTTTTTT.

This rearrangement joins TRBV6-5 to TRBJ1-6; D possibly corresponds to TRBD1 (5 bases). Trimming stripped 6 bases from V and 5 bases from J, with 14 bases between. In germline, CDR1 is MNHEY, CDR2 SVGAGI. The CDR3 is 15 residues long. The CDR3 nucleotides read TGTGCCAGCAGACGCGGCGGGACCGATAATTCACCCCTCCACTTT. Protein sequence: CASRRGGTDNSPLHF.

Here the CDR3 reads CASSRGTDSSGNTIYF. The CDR3 DNA reads as TGTGCCAGCAGCCGCGGAACGGACAGCTCTGGAAACACCATATATTTT. The V and J genes are TRBV9 and TRBJ1-3, with D possibly TRBD1 on 6 matching bases. CDR1 SGDLS and CDR2 YYNGEE come from the germline V gene. The V gene lost 4 bases and the J gene lost 0 bases, with 14 bases spanning the gap. This CDR3 is built from 16 residues.

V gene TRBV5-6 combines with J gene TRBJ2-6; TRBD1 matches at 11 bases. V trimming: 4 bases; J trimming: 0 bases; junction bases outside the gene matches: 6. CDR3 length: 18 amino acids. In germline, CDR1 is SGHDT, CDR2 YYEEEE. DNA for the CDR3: TGTGCCAGCAGCCCGGCCGGGACAGGGGGCTCTGGGGCCAACGTCCTGACTTTC. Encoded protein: CASSPAGTGGSGANVLTF.

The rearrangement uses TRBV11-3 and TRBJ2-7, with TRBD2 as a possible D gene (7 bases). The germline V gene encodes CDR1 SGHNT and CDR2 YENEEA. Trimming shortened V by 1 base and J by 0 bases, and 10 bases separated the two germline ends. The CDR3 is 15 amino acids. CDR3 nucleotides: TGTGCCAGCAGCTTAGTGGGGGGGCTCTCCTACGAGCAGTACTTC. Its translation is CASSLVGGLSYEQYF.

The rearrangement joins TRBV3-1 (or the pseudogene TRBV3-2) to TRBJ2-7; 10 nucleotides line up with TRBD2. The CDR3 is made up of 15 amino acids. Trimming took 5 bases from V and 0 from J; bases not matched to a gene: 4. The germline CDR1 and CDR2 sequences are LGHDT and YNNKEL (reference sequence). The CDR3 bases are TGTGCCAGCAGCGTACTAGCGGGGAGCTCCTACGAGCAGTACTTC. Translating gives CASSVLAGSSYEQYF.